These 4 T cell receptor beta chains came from one sample sequenced in a study of T cells in women clearing cervical HPV infection listed by TCRdb under 2018. Receptors were amplified or captured by the immunoSEQ multiplex PCR assay. The immuneACCESS repertoire file appears here via TCRdb, limited to in-frame rearrangements. These files lack a portion of the clones; in checked studies, under half of the deficit traces to unresolved V genes, and the cause of the others is not known. The sample's clone listing holds tens of thousands of clones. In total, the top ten clones hold 1.2% of the sample. What was sequenced was blood buffy coat. Receptors were obtained from a woman aged 18 to 75 with a cervical HPV16 infection that either progressed to CIN3+ or cleared (not recorded which).

Worth noting for this clone: The sequence runs out 3 residues before the end of the CDR3; the remainder is reconstructed from the germline J gene. V usage is TRBV7-8 and J usage is TRBJ2-1, with D unresolved. The CDR3 sequence is 15 residues long. V lost 7 bases to trimming and J lost 1 base, with 14 bases between them. Germline CDR1 and CDR2: SGHVS and FQNEAQ. Partial CDR3 DNA: TGTGCCAGCACCGATAACTCGTTGTCCTACAATGAG. It codes for CASTDNSLSYNE. From start to end, the CDR3 is CASTDNSLSYNEQFF.

Concerning this clone: The missing CDR3 end, 3 residues past where the read stops, is filled in from the germline J gene. The chain uses TRBV7-3 and TRBJ2-5, with TRBD2 matching 7 bases. V was clipped by 5 bases and J by 2 bases; unmatched bases: 5. Looked up from germline, CDR1 is SGHTA and CDR2 is FQGTGA. This CDR3 region has 14 residues. CDR3 in amino acids: CASSPGGWQETQYF. CDR3 DNA (partial): TGTGCCAGCAGCCCCGGGGGGTGGCAAGAGACC.

Note on this clone: Read sequence stops 3 residues before the CDR3 end, and the germline J gene provides the missing end. This sample includes further DNA sequences coding for the same CDR3. The chain joins TRBV7-6 to TRBJ1-3, with 10 bases identical to TRBD1. Germline assignment: CDR1 SGHVS and CDR2 FNYEAQ. Losses at the gene ends were 0 bases for V and 0 bases for J; bases not matched to a gene: 2. The CDR3 loop spans 17 amino acids. CDR3 region: CASSLADRGISGNTIYF. Incomplete CDR3 DNA: TGTGCCAGCAGCTTAGCGGACAGGGGGATCTCTGGAAACACC.

Comments on this clone: The DNA ends 3 residues before the CDR3 does, and the rest of the CDR3 is filled in from the germline J gene. The chain couples TRBV10-3 to TRBJ2-1, with 7 bases lining up with TRBD1. CDR1 is ENHRY, CDR2 SYGVKD, per germline. This CDR3 is 15 amino acids long. Germline trimming cut 2 bases from V and 7 bases from J; bases unmatched to any gene: 8. The part of the CDR3 DNA that was read is TGTGCCATCAGTGAGACGACAGGGATGGGGAATGAG. Protein product: CAISETTGMGNE. The entire CDR3 protein is CAISETTGMGNEQFF.